These 13 T cell receptor beta chains were sequenced from one sample in a study of T cell responses to AZD1222 COVID-19 vaccine. Generated by immunoSEQ multiplex PCR, the TCRdb table keeps only in-frame clones and is missing some. The sample includes tens of thousands of clones, approximately 90% of them seen just once. The sequencing here drew on peripheral blood, taken on day 0 of AZD1222 vaccination. Source of these receptors: an adult in good health.

This rearrangement joins TRBV28 to TRBJ2-5; D perhaps matches TRBD2 (6 bases). V dropped 7 bases and J dropped 1 base, with 19 bases sitting between them. CDR1 and CDR2 from the germline V gene are MDHEN and SYDVKM. The CDR3 contains 16 residues. The CDR3, as DNA: TGTGCCAGCACCACGGGGGTTATAATATCCCAAGAGACCCAGTACTTC. This codes for CASTTGVIISQETQYF. Combining the CDR3 with reference TRBV28 and TRBJ2-5 gives the whole variable domain DVKVTQSSRYLVKRTGEKVFLECVQDMDHENMFWYRQDPGLGLRLIYFSYDVKMKEKGDIPEGYSVSREKKERFSLILESASTNQTSMYLCASTTGVIISQETQYFGPGTRLLVL.

This clone was seen just once. This sequence joins TRBV7-2 and TRBJ1-2; tentatively, D is TRBD1 (6 bases). In germline, CDR1 is SGHTA, CDR2 FQGNSA. V lost 5 bases to trimming and J lost 11 bases, with 27 bases between them. The CDR3 length is 16 residues. The CDR3 DNA reads as TGTGCCAGCAGCCCCCGAGGGGGGGGCCTGATCCCTCGATACACCTTC. Amino acids: CASSPRGGGLIPRYTF.

The gene calls are TRBV25-1 and TRBJ2-7, with D maybe TRBD2 (5 bases). The CDR3 extends over 14 amino acids. CDR1 and CDR2 (germline): MGHDK, SYGVNS. Trimming pared 2 bases from V and 6 bases from J, leaving 14 bases between. CDR3 coding DNA: TGTGCCAGCAGTGAAATAGGACCTGGAGGCGAGCAGTACTTC. This gives the protein CASSEIGPGGEQYF.

The chain combines TRBV9 with TRBJ1-1; D might be TRBD1 (5 bases). The CDR3 runs 14 residues. CDR1 SGDLS and CDR2 YYNGEE come from the germline V gene. Deletions cut 0 bases from V and 5 bases from J, with 11 bases between. The DNA for the CDR3 is TGTGCCAGCAGCGTAGATCAGGGAAGGACTGAAGCTTTCTTT. It is translated as CASSVDQGRTEAFF.

This chain links TRBV19 with TRBJ1-2; 7 bases align to TRBD1. There are 12 residues in the CDR3. V was clipped by 8 bases and J by 4 bases; unmatched bases: 4. Germline-derived CDR1 and CDR2 are LNHDA and SQIVND (reference sequence). CDR3 region: CASSWDSYGYTF. CDR3 DNA: TGTGCCAGTTCTTGGGACAGCTATGGCTACACCTTC. Supplemented by reference TRBV19 and TRBJ1-2, the full variable domain reads DGGITQSPKYLFRKEGQNVTLSCEQNLNHDAMYWYRQDPGQGLRLIYYSQIVNDFQKGDIAEGYSVSREKKESFPLTVTSAQKNPTAFYLCASSWDSYGYTFGSGTRLTVV.

CDR3 region: CAWAIGTSGGLDTQYF. The CDR3 DNA sequence: TGTGCCTGGGCGATCGGGACTAGCGGGGGGTTAGATACGCAGTATTTT. The chain couples TRBV30 to TRBJ2-3, with TRBD2 matching 15 bases. Germline CDR1 reads GTSNPN; CDR2 reads SVGIG (reference sequence). J was trimmed by 5 bases and V by 5 bases; bases with no gene match: 8. This CDR3 has 16 amino acids.

The chain couples TRBV2 to TRBJ2-1; TRBD1 agrees at 9 bases. There are 16 residues in the CDR3. The junction had 14 bases not matched to a gene; V was cut back by 2 bases and J by 12 bases. The germline V gene has CDR1 SNHLY and CDR2 FYNNEI. The CDR3 loop reads CASSERRTGVSSRQFF. The CDR3 region has the DNA TGTGCCAGCAGTGAACGGAGGACAGGGGTTTCGAGTAGGCAGTTCTTC.

The CDR3 spells CASSLTPTGQLWYGYTF. In DNA form, the CDR3 reads TGTGCCAGCAGCTTAACCCCGACTGGACAGCTCTGGTATGGCTACACCTTC. The V gene is TRBV7-2, the J gene TRBJ1-2; possible D gene TRBD1, 6 bases. Trimming cost V 2 bases and J 5 bases, with 21 bases left between them. CDR1 and CDR2 (germline): SGHTA, FQGNSA. The CDR3 has 17 amino acids.

For the CDR3, the DNA is TGTGCCAGCAGCCACTCTTACAGGGGGCAGGAAGCTTTCTTT. Translation gives CASSHSYRGQEAFF. The rearrangement joins TRBV3-1 (or the pseudogene TRBV3-2) to TRBJ1-1; 9 nucleotides agree with TRBD1. CDR3 length equals 14 residues. J lost 8 bases, V lost 3 bases, and 7 bases had no gene match. Looked up from germline, CDR1 is LGHDT and CDR2 is YNNKEL (reference sequence).

This clone was seen just once. This sequence joins TRBV19 and TRBJ1-5; the match to TRBD1 covers 10 bases. V gave up 9 bases and J gave up 10 bases; unmatched junction bases: 6. The germline V gene has CDR1 LNHDA and CDR2 SQIVND (reference sequence). This CDR3 has 12 amino acids. Here the CDR3 reads CASRDRGKPQHF. The DNA of the CDR3 is TGTGCCAGCAGGGACAGGGGAAAACCCCAGCATTTT.

V and J are TRBV6-1 and TRBJ2-2; D is possibly TRBD2 (7 bases). This CDR3 is 16 amino acids long. Per the germline V gene, CDR1 is MNHNS and CDR2 is SASEGT. V gave up 1 base and J gave up 3 bases, with 12 bases separating them. The CDR3, as DNA: TGTGCCAGCAGTGAAGGGGGGGGGCGGCACACCGGGGAGCTGTTTTTT. Amino acids: CASSEGGGRHTGELFF.

The rearrangement joins TRBV29-1 to TRBJ2-5; D may match TRBD1 or TRBD2 (5 bases each). The length of the CDR3 is 14 residues. CDR1 SQVTM and CDR2 ANQGSEA come from the germline V gene. V was shortened by 5 bases and J by 5 bases, with 18 bases between the two germline ends. The CDR3 nucleotides read TGCAGCGTTTCCCCCCGGGACCGAGGGGAGACCCAGTACTTC. Protein: CSVSPRDRGETQYF.

The chain combines TRBV21-1 with TRBJ1-2; the listed D gene, TRBD1, was not tested against the DNA. TRBV21-1 is flagged as a pseudogene. The CDR3 totals 14 residues. The CDR3 DNA sequence: TGTGCCAGCAGCAAGTACAGGGGTGACTATGGCTACACCTTC. This sequence encodes CASSKYRGDYGYTF.